Ten or more counts support the clone carrying this T cell receptor beta chain. Antigen unknown. The deep-level immunoSEQ assay was used. An even split of each subset's genomic DNA across several immunoSEQ plates was performed. The method was immunoSEQ multiplex PCR; TCRdb's version includes in-frame clones alone and lacks a portion of them. The sample has approximately 99,000 clones; approximately 70% are singletons. This entry is derived from a study of shared clonotypes between healthy human individuals. Study overall: Donor ages ranged 18 to 49 years: a couple of women, a few men. Overall study findings and caveats: Richness estimates generally favored naive over memory subsets.

Germline values: CDR1 MNHEY, CDR2 SMNVEV (reference sequence). The CDR3 extends over 15 amino acids. Material for sequencing was memory CD8+ T cells sorted from blood. This sample's subset: CD45RO+ cells pooled with CCR7-negative TemRA cells. The sequence was obtained from a woman between 25 and 40 years old in good health. V gene TRBV27 combines with J gene TRBJ2-5, with D perhaps matching TRBD2 (6 bases). The DNA matches TRBJ2-7 better at its end, which makes the J call doubtful. CDR3 nucleotides: TGTGCCAGCAGGGGGGGACCGGGAAAAATCTACGAGCAGTACTTC. Amino acids: CASRGGPGKIYEQYF.